Shown below are 20 T cell receptor beta chains from a single sample sequenced in a study of blood T cell repertoires in COVID-19. Here immunoSEQ multiplex PCR was the method, and the copy in TCRdb shows in-frame clones only, minus some. The sample includes about half a million clones, approximately 85% of them seen just once. Sequencing used peripheral blood. The receptor source for this set is a human donor in a cohort sampled during active COVID-19.

V and J are TRBV19 and TRBJ1-1; D uncertain. V gave up 1 base and J gave up 4 bases, with 13 bases separating them. The CDR3 consists of 15 residues. CDR1 LNHDA and CDR2 SQIVND come from the germline V gene (reference sequence). The CDR3 DNA is TGTGCCAGTAGTATAGCGGTTGGCGGGTCCACTGAAGCTTTCTTT. Its translation is CASSIAVGGSTEAFF. The whole variable domain, remainder taken from reference TRBV19 and TRBJ1-1, is DGGITQSPKYLFRKEGQNVTLSCEQNLNHDAMYWYRQDPGQGLRLIYYSQIVNDFQKGDIAEGYSVSREKKESFPLTVTSAQKNPTAFYLCASSIAVGGSTEAFFGQGTRLTVV.

This sequence joins TRBV7-9 and TRBJ1-5; D perhaps matches TRBD1 (6 bases). Looked up from germline, CDR1 is SEHNR and CDR2 is FQNEAQ (reference sequence). The CDR3 has 15 residues. Trimming removed 2 bases from V and 3 bases from J, with 11 bases in between. The CDR3: CASSLQGNPNQPQHF. In nucleotides, the CDR3 is TGTGCCAGCAGCTTACAGGGGAACCCCAATCAGCCCCAGCATTTT.

The rearrangement joins TRBV25-1 to TRBJ1-1; D is uncertain. CDR3 length equals 12 residues. Germline assignment: CDR1 MGHDK and CDR2 SYGVNS. V lost 6 bases and J lost 10, with 15 bases in between. The CDR3: CASRTIEGGAFF. Written as DNA, the CDR3 is TGTGCCAGCAGAACTATTGAAGGAGGAGCTTTCTTT.

The rearrangement joins TRBV18 to TRBJ1-6; 8 bases map to TRBD1. Losses at the gene ends were 0 bases for V and 2 bases for J; bases not matched to a gene: 3. CDR3 size: 17 residues. Per germline, CDR1 KGHSH and CDR2 LQKENI. The CDR3 loop is CASSPPVQGAYNSPLHF. CDR3 nucleotide sequence: TGTGCCAGCTCACCACCGGTACAGGGGGCCTATAATTCACCCCTCCACTTT.

The rearrangement links TRBV3-1 (or the pseudogene TRBV3-2) to TRBJ1-1; D call uncertain. V lost 0 bases and J 6 bases, leaving 5 bases between the germline ends. The CDR3 runs 12 residues. Germline assignment: CDR1 LGHDT and CDR2 YNNKEL (reference sequence). CDR3 sequence reads: CASSQDRSEAFF. The DNA for the CDR3 is TGTGCCAGCAGCCAAGACAGGTCTGAAGCTTTCTTT.

This clone was detected once. The V and J genes are TRBV18 and TRBJ2-1; 13 bases line up with TRBD2. CDR3 length: 15 residues. The V segment lost 4 bases and the J segment 6 bases; nucleotides outside the gene matches: 3. CDR1 and CDR2 (germline): KGHSH, LQKENI. CDR3 region: CASSRGTSGVNEQFF. For the CDR3, the DNA is TGTGCCAGCTCACGGGGGACTAGCGGGGTCAATGAGCAGTTCTTC.

The chain's CDR3 is CASSPKTGGASGNTIYF. The CDR3, as DNA: TGCGCCAGCAGCCCTAAGACAGGGGGCGCTTCTGGAAACACCATATATTTT. The rearrangement links TRBV5-1 to TRBJ1-3, with 10 bases lining up with TRBD1. CDR1 is SGHRS and CDR2 is YFSETQ in the germline V gene. With V trimmed by 4 bases and J by 1 base, 8 bases remained unmatched. The CDR3 has 17 amino acids.

The V and J genes are TRBV6-2 or TRBV6-3 and TRBJ2-5, with TRBD2 as a possible D gene (6 bases). V shed 6 bases and J shed 1 base, with 12 bases lying between them. The germline gives CDR1 MNHEY, CDR2 SVGEGT. The CDR3 loop spans 14 amino acids. CDR3 bases: TGTGCCAGCAGCCCCGGAGGGGCCCAAGAGACCCAGTACTTC. Translated: CASSPGGAQETQYF.

This clone turned up a few times. The V call is TRBV11-2, the J call TRBJ2-7; 8 positions match TRBD1. V lost 1 base, J lost 6 bases, and 5 bases stayed unmatched. This CDR3 comprises 14 residues. Germline lookup yields CDR1 SGHAT and CDR2 FQNNGV. CDR3 residues: CASSLGAGGGEQYF. In nucleotides, the CDR3 is TGTGCCAGCAGCTTAGGGGCAGGGGGCGGCGAGCAGTACTTC.

This chain links TRBV19 with TRBJ1-2, with 8 bases identical to TRBD1. There are 17 residues in the CDR3. The V gene end was trimmed by 5 bases and the J gene end by 1 base; junction bases not matched to a gene: 12. The V gene's germline CDR1 is LNHDA and CDR2 SQIVND (reference sequence). The DNA for the CDR3 is TGTGCCAGTAGTCCGAGGACAGGGTCGCAATTTAACTATGGCTACACCTTC. Its protein is CASSPRTGSQFNYGYTF.

The chain is built from TRBV9 and TRBJ2-3, with 13 positions matching TRBD2. Trimming took 2 bases from V and 7 from J; bases not matched to a gene: 13. The germline CDR1 and CDR2 sequences are SGDLS and YYNGEE. CDR3 size: 18 residues. The CDR3 sequence is CASSVDGPLAGGPYTQYF. CDR3 in DNA: TGTGCCAGCAGCGTTGATGGACCACTAGCGGGAGGGCCTTATACGCAGTATTTT.

The genes are TRBV2 and TRBJ2-5; 7 positions agree with TRBD1. V shed 4 bases and J 0 bases; nucleotides not matched to a gene: 5. Germline CDR1 and CDR2: SNHLY and FYNNEI. This CDR3 is built from 15 residues. The CDR3 sequence is CASSALQGYQETQYF. For the CDR3, the DNA is TGTGCCAGCAGTGCTCTACAGGGGTACCAAGAGACCCAGTACTTC.

This chain joins TRBV21-1 and TRBJ1-1. TRBV21-1 is a pseudogene locus. This CDR3 region has 14 residues. Here the CDR3 reads CASSKLPVQAEAFF. The DNA of the CDR3 is TGTGCCAGCAGCAAATTGCCGGTGCAAGCTGAAGCTTTCTTT.

The rearrangement uses TRBV2 and TRBJ1-3; D might be TRBD1 (5 bases). The V gene's germline CDR1 is SNHLY and CDR2 FYNNEI. The V end lost 7 bases, the J end lost 3 bases, and 13 bases lay between the germline ends. This CDR3 has 14 amino acids. DNA of the CDR3: TGTGCCAGCAAGCAGGCAGGGTTTGGAAACACCATATATTTT. Its translation is CASKQAGFGNTIYF.

The J gene is TRBJ1-1, the V gene TRBV19, with TRBD1 matching 10 bases. This CDR3 is 12 amino acids long. The germline gives CDR1 LNHDA, CDR2 SQIVND (reference sequence). The CDR3 sequence is CAARTGGTEAFF. The CDR3 nucleotides read TGTGCTGCGAGGACAGGGGGAACTGAAGCTTTCTTT.

The chain couples TRBV18 to TRBJ2-7, with TRBD1 as a possible D gene (6 bases). The CDR3 covers 17 residues. Trimming took 3 bases from V and 3 from J, leaving 21 bases between them. Germline CDR1 and CDR2: KGHSH and LQKENI. Here the CDR3 DNA reads TGTGCCAGCTCACCCCTGTATACAGGGCAGACTCTCTACGAGCAGTACTTC. Protein: CASSPLYTGQTLYEQYF.

This clone appeared a few times. This chain connects TRBV6-6 to TRBJ1-1; D is perhaps TRBD1 (5 bases). Trimming left V 5 bases short and J 0 bases short, with 19 bases between. This CDR3 region has 17 residues. Germline-derived CDR1 and CDR2 are MNHNY and SVGAGI (reference sequence). The CDR3 here is CASSPYQGLIMNTEAFF. DNA of the CDR3: TGTGCCAGCAGTCCCTATCAGGGTTTGATAATGAACACTGAAGCTTTCTTT.

The chain links TRBV19 to TRBJ1-1; 10 nucleotides align to TRBD1. Germline V gene sequence: CDR1 LNHDA, CDR2 SQIVND (reference sequence). The CDR3 spans 15 residues. The V and J ends lost 5 bases and 1 base, in that order; junction bases with no gene match: 4. The CDR3 DNA reads as TGTGCCAGTAGTCCCTGGACAGGGGGGAACACTGAAGCTTTCTTT. This codes for CASSPWTGGNTEAFF.

The chain combines TRBV29-1 with TRBJ1-1, with D tentatively TRBD1 (5 bases). V lost 8 bases, J lost 11 bases, and 18 bases lay in between. The CDR3 is 11 residues long. Germline V CDR1 and CDR2: SQVTM, ANQGSEA. For the CDR3, the DNA is TGCAGCCCTGGTGGTGCAGGGTACGCTTTCTTT. It yields the protein CSPGGAGYAFF.

V gene TRBV7-9 combines with J gene TRBJ2-3, with TRBD1 matching 9 bases. Germline assignment: CDR1 SEHNR and CDR2 FQNEAQ (reference sequence). Trimming at V came to 5 bases and at J to 1 base, leaving 1 base not matched to a gene. The CDR3 is 14 residues long. CDR3 in DNA: TGTGCCAGCAGCCGGACAGGGGGCACAGATACGCAGTATTTT. This translates into CASSRTGGTDTQYF.